Below, 32 T cell receptor beta chains from the same sample are listed, as sequenced in a study of early T cells in non-severe SARS-CoV-2 infection. TCRdb redid the calling of the 5' RACE reads with MiXCR, one entry per CDR3 protein. Altogether about 71,000 distinct CDR3 sequences are present, around 12% being singletons, with the ten largest covering around 2.8%. The sequenced sample was whole blood, obtained at baseline. These receptors were taken from an adult who was a healthcare worker with PCR-confirmed SARS-CoV-2 infection or an uninfected control (not recorded which).

This clonotype was counted at least ten times. V gene TRBV11-2 combines with J gene TRBJ1-6; 8 positions agree with TRBD1. Germline-derived CDR1 and CDR2 are SGHAT and FQNNGV. The CDR3 has 15 residues. V was pared by 5 bases and J by 7 bases, with 7 bases of the junction left unmatched. CDR3 residues: CASSLPRQGNSPLHF. CDR3 nucleotides: TGTGCCAGCAGCCTGCCCCGACAGGGGAATTCACCCCTCCACTTT.

The gene calls are TRBV12-3 or TRBV12-4 and TRBJ2-3; the match to TRBD1 covers 9 bases. Trimming at V came to 10 bases and at J to 1 base, leaving 6 bases not matched to a gene. The CDR3 contains 14 residues. This CDR3 is CATARDRGTDTQYF. CDR3 nucleotide sequence: TGTGCCACCGCCCGGGACAGGGGCACAGATACGCAGTATTTT.

This clonotype was counted many times. This chain links TRBV7-9 with TRBJ1-4; possibly TRBD1 for D (5 bases). Germline CDR1 reads SEHNR; CDR2 reads FQNEAQ (reference sequence). The CDR3 extends over 14 amino acids. V was clipped by 4 bases and J by 5 bases, with 11 bases between them. CDR3 amino acids: CASSSKGQNEKLFF. The CDR3 DNA reads as TGTGCCAGCAGCTCAAAGGGGCAGAATGAAAAACTGTTTTTT.

The chain combines TRBV20-1 with TRBJ2-3; TRBD2 matches at 7 bases. The CDR3 is 15 residues long. Germline V gene sequence: CDR1 DFQATT, CDR2 SNEGSKA (reference sequence). V shed 6 bases, J shed 3 bases, and the junction held 12 bases outside the gene matches. The CDR3 loop reads CSARTSGGRTDTQYF. DNA of the CDR3: TGCAGTGCCAGGACTAGTGGGGGACGAACAGATACGCAGTATTTT.

This clonotype showed up just a few times. This chain uses TRBV20-1 with TRBJ2-3, with 8 nucleotides matching TRBD2. The CDR3 runs 14 residues. The germline V gene has CDR1 DFQATT and CDR2 SNEGSKA (reference sequence). V was pared by 3 bases and J by 2 bases, with 4 bases of the junction left unmatched. CDR3 loop: CSASQRGTTDTQYF. The CDR3 DNA reads as TGCAGTGCTAGTCAGCGGGGGACCACAGATACGCAGTATTTT.

This chain joins TRBV4-1 and TRBJ2-7; D is unresolved. Germline V lookup: CDR1 MGHRA, CDR2 YSYEKL. The V end lost 0 bases, the J end lost 3 bases, and 12 bases lay between the germline ends. This CDR3 region has 15 residues. The CDR3 loop reads CASSQDFGRYYEQYF. Here the CDR3 DNA reads TGCGCCAGCAGCCAAGATTTTGGCAGGTACTACGAGCAGTACTTC.

This clonotype showed up just a few times. V is TRBV4-1 and J is TRBJ2-1; D could derive from TRBD1 or TRBD2 (5 bases each). The CDR3 sequence is 15 residues long. The V gene lost 1 base and the J gene lost 4 bases, with 11 bases spanning the gap. The V gene's germline CDR1 is MGHRA and CDR2 YSYEKL. In DNA form, the CDR3 reads TGCGCCAGCAGCCAAGCGCAGGGCGGGTACAATGAGCAGTTCTTC. Amino acid sequence: CASSQAQGGYNEQFF.

This clonotype was picked up a small number of times. J is TRBJ1-1 and V is TRBV2; a possible D gene is TRBD1 (5 bases). Germline V lookup: CDR1 SNHLY, CDR2 FYNNEI. The CDR3 totals 13 residues. V was shortened by 11 bases and J by 4 bases, with 17 bases between the two germline ends. CDR3 nucleotide sequence: TGTGCCGTGGGCGGCGAAAGGGGCACTGAAGCTTTCTTT. It yields the protein CAVGGERGTEAFF.

This clonotype has at least ten counts. The rearrangement links TRBV11-2 to TRBJ2-3; a possible D gene is TRBD1 (6 bases). The V gene's germline CDR1 is SGHAT and CDR2 FQNNGV. V was clipped by 3 bases and J by 6 bases, with 13 bases between them. The CDR3 runs to 14 residues. The CDR3 is CASSLDSVRDTQYF. The DNA of the CDR3 is TGTGCCAGCAGCTTGGACAGCGTGAGGGATACGCAGTATTTT.

The table lists this clonotype with many counts. This sequence joins TRBV27 and TRBJ2-7, with D possibly TRBD1 on 6 matching bases. The ends were cut back, 6 bases at V and 4 bases at J, with 16 bases in the middle. Germline assignment: CDR1 MNHEY and CDR2 SMNVEV (reference sequence). The CDR3 has 14 amino acids. The CDR3 DNA is TGTGCCAGCAGGAGTCCCCTAACAGGGTACGAGCAGTACTTC. This translates into CASRSPLTGYEQYF.

The V gene is TRBV25-1, the J gene TRBJ2-4; weak D call: TRBD1 (6 bases). The V end lost 1 base, the J end lost 2 bases, and 15 bases lay between the germline ends. The CDR3 sequence is 17 residues long. CDR1 is MGHDK, CDR2 SYGVNS, per germline. CDR3 coding DNA: TGTGCCAGCAGTGAATTGCTGGGGACACCTTCCAAAAACATTCAGTACTTC. It encodes CASSELLGTPSKNIQYF.

As regards this clonotype: One end of the junction is discordant with germline, which a read error may explain. The gene calls are TRBV15 and TRBJ2-1; D not resolved. The CDR3 is 16 amino acids. The germline V gene has CDR1 LNHNV and CDR2 YYDKDF (reference sequence). CDR3 DNA: TGTGTCACCAGCAGAGATCGGGCTACTCGTTACAATGAGCAGTTCTTC. Residues: CVTSRDRATRYNEQFF.

The rearrangement links TRBV29-1 to TRBJ2-5, with a tentative D call TRBD2 (7 bases). The ends were cut back, 7 bases at V and 2 bases at J, with 20 bases in the middle. The germline gives CDR1 SQVTM, CDR2 ANQGSEA. This CDR3 spans 15 amino acids. The DNA of the CDR3 is TGCAGCGCACAAGGGAGGCGGGGGCCTCAAGAGACCCAGTACTTC. This translates into CSAQGRRGPQETQYF.

This clonotype was seen ten or more times. The chain carries TRBV28 and TRBJ2-5; D possibly corresponds to TRBD2 (6 bases). The CDR3 loop spans 15 amino acids. V was shortened by 5 bases and J by 9 bases, with 22 bases between the two germline ends. CDR1 MDHEN and CDR2 SYDVKM come from the germline V gene. Here the CDR3 reads CASSPRTLAGGAQYF. The CDR3, as DNA: TGTGCCAGCAGTCCCCGGACTCTGGCGGGCGGGGCCCAGTACTTC.

There are a few counts of this clonotype. The V and J genes are TRBV7-8 and TRBJ2-5, with 7 bases lining up with TRBD1. The CDR3 sequence is 14 residues long. CDR1 and CDR2 from the germline V gene are SGHVS and FQNEAQ. With 4 bases clipped from V and 4 bases from J, the junction kept 6 bases outside the gene matches. The CDR3 DNA follows: TGTGCCAGCAGCTGGGGGACAGATTTAGAGACCCAGTACTTC. Encoded protein: CASSWGTDLETQYF.

This chain uses TRBV19 with TRBJ1-3, with TRBD1 matching 10 bases. The trim removed 6 bases at V and 0 bases at J, leaving 5 bases unmatched. The CDR3 loop spans 16 amino acids. Per germline, CDR1 LNHDA and CDR2 SQIVND (reference sequence). The CDR3 DNA reads as TGTGCCAGTAGGACGACAGGGGGCCCCTCTGGAAACACCATATATTTT. Its protein product is CASRTTGGPSGNTIYF.

This clonotype was seen a few times. The chain links TRBV19 to TRBJ2-2; the D call may be TRBD1 or TRBD2 (5 bases each). Germline V gene data show CDR1 as LNHDA and CDR2 as SQIVND (reference sequence). CDR3 length: 14 residues. The germline V and J ends were trimmed by 2 bases and 7 bases, with 11 bases remaining between them. CDR3 region: CASSISLGGGELFF. CDR3 nucleotides: TGTGCCAGTAGTATATCACTTGGGGGCGGGGAGCTGTTTTTT.

This clonotype has just a few counts. The chain recombines TRBV9 with TRBJ2-1; TRBD1 matches 9 bases. Unmatched junction bases numbered 4, after V lost 4 bases and J lost 2 bases. Germline CDR1 is SGDLS and CDR2 is YYNGEE. There are 15 residues in the CDR3. The CDR3 DNA sequence: TGTGCCAGCAGCACCGGGACAGGGCCCTACAATGAGCAGTTCTTC. Its translation: CASSTGTGPYNEQFF.

The sample holds many counts of this clonotype. The rearrangement links TRBV6-5 to TRBJ2-2; 9 positions match TRBD2. V gave up 2 bases and J gave up 3 bases; unmatched junction bases: 10. Per germline, CDR1 MNHEY and CDR2 SVGAGI. The length of the CDR3 is 18 residues. The CDR3 nucleotides read TGTGCCAGCAGTTACCCAGCGGGGGGACCGCGGGACACCGGGGAGCTGTTTTTT. This sequence encodes CASSYPAGGPRDTGELFF.

This clonotype showed up many times. The chain carries TRBV28 and TRBJ1-1; no clear D gene. Germline CDR1 and CDR2: MDHEN and SYDVKM. There are 14 residues in the CDR3. Trimming removed 4 bases at V and 0 bases at J, with 9 bases between. The DNA of the CDR3 is TGTGCCAGCAGTTGGGCAGGCATGAACACTGAAGCTTTCTTT. It encodes CASSWAGMNTEAFF.

Many counts were recorded for this clonotype. The CDR3 coding sequence is TGTGCCAGCACCAGGGTGAACACTGAAGCTTTCTTT. It is translated as CASTRVNTEAFF. The chain joins TRBV2 to TRBJ1-1, with a tentative D call TRBD1 (5 bases). The CDR3 spans 12 residues. Germline lookup yields CDR1 SNHLY and CDR2 FYNNEI. Trimming cost V 7 bases and J 0 bases, with 6 bases left between them.

This clonotype was observed a handful of times. The rearrangement joins TRBV7-2 to TRBJ1-6; the D is unclear. Trimming left V 5 bases short and J 7 bases short, with 6 bases between. Looked up from germline, CDR1 is SGHTA and CDR2 is FQGNSA. The CDR3 spans 12 residues. The CDR3 DNA reads as TGTGCCAGCAGCGTTACCAATTCACCCCTCCACTTT. Encoded protein: CASSVTNSPLHF.

The chain has TRBV6-2 or TRBV6-3 and TRBJ1-6; D not certain. Germline V lookup: CDR1 MNHEY, CDR2 SVGEGT. Trimming pared 5 bases from V and 18 bases from J, leaving 20 bases between. CDR3 size: 13 residues. This CDR3 reads CASSTTNLPVSHF. The CDR3 nucleotides read TGTGCCAGCAGTACAACAAACTTACCCGTAAGCCACTTT.

This clonotype was counted many times. V usage is TRBV27 and J usage is TRBJ1-6; a weak D match, TRBD1 (6 bases). Trimming left V 7 bases short and J 6 bases short, with 13 bases between. The CDR3 has 14 residues. Looked up from germline, CDR1 is MNHEY and CDR2 is SMNVEV (reference sequence). CDR3 coding DNA: TGTGCCAGCAAAGGGGGAGGAGGTAATTCACCCCTCCACTTT. Protein sequence: CASKGGGGNSPLHF.

This chain joins TRBV4-3 and TRBJ2-2, with 7 nucleotides matching TRBD2. Trimming at V came to 1 base and at J to 4 bases, leaving 6 bases not matched to a gene. The CDR3 extends over 16 amino acids. The V gene's germline CDR1 is LGHNA and CDR2 YSLEER. DNA for the CDR3: TGCGCCAGCAGCCAAGTCGTGCGGGGGTCCACCGGGGAGCTGTTTTTT. This sequence encodes CASSQVVRGSTGELFF.

Points on this clonotype: At one end the junction does not follow the germline gene, possibly because of a read error. V usage is TRBV6-6 and J usage is TRBJ1-2, with D possibly being TRBD1 (6 bases). The CDR3 is 14 residues long. Per the germline V gene, CDR1 is MNHNY and CDR2 is SVGAGI (reference sequence). DNA for the CDR3: TGTGCCAGCTCCCCCCGGGACAACCTATATGGCTACACCTTT. It encodes CASSPRDNLYGYTF.

The chain has TRBV3-1 and TRBJ2-7, with D possibly called TRBD1 or TRBD2 (5 bases each). Per the germline V gene, CDR1 is LGHDT and CDR2 is YNNKEL (reference sequence). CDR3 size: 14 residues. V gave up 1 base and J gave up 2 bases, with 9 bases separating them. This chain's CDR3 is CASSQGSGPYEQYF. As DNA, the CDR3 is TGTGCCAGCAGCCAAGGGTCGGGGCCCTACGAGCAGTACTTC.

The V call is TRBV18, the J call TRBJ1-2; D gene unclear. The CDR3 is 12 amino acids. The V gene lost 6 bases and the J gene lost 1 base, with 6 bases spanning the gap. Germline-derived CDR1 and CDR2 are KGHSH and LQKENI. The chain's CDR3 is CASSELNYGYTF. In DNA, the CDR3 is TGTGCCAGCTCGGAGCTTAACTATGGCTACACCTTC. Full variable domain (remainder filled in from reference TRBV18 and TRBJ1-2): NAGVMQNPRHLVRRRGQEARLRCSPMKGHSHVYWYRQLPEEGLKFMVYLQKENIIDESGMPKERFSAEFPKEGPSILRIQQVVRGDSAAYFCASSELNYGYTFGSGTRLTVV.

The V gene is TRBV6-5, the J gene TRBJ2-4, with D perhaps TRBD1 (5 bases). CDR1 and CDR2 from the germline V gene are MNHEY and SVGAGI. CDR3 size: 14 residues. The V end lost 5 bases, the J end lost 3 bases, and 11 bases lay between the germline ends. As DNA, the CDR3 is TGTGCCAGCAGTGACAGATGGAGCAAAAACATTCAGTACTTC. Amino acids: CASSDRWSKNIQYF.

This clonotype has just a few counts. The chain recombines TRBV28 with TRBJ2-3; D is possibly TRBD1 (7 bases). Trimming pared 0 bases from V and 4 bases from J, leaving 14 bases between. The CDR3 contains 16 residues. Germline CDR1 and CDR2: MDHEN and SYDVKM. The CDR3 sequence is CASSLWDLRGADTQYF. The CDR3, as DNA: TGTGCCAGCAGTTTATGGGATCTCAGGGGGGCAGATACGCAGTATTTT.

There are a few counts of this clonotype. This rearrangement joins TRBV11-2 to TRBJ2-7, with 7 bases fitting TRBD2. Germline V gives CDR1 SGHAT, CDR2 FQNNGV. J gave up 0 bases and V 5 bases, and 16 bases lay outside the gene matches. This CDR3 contains 18 residues. CDR3 amino acids: CASSPTRIGGGSSYEQYF. The DNA of the CDR3 is TGTGCCAGCAGCCCCACCCGTATTGGCGGGGGTAGCTCCTACGAGCAGTACTTC. Together with reference TRBV11-2 and TRBJ2-7, the CDR3 gives the full variable domain: EAGVAQSPRYKIIEKRQSVAFWCNPISGHATLYWYQQILGQGPKLLIQFQNNGVVDDSQLPKDRFSAERLKGVDSTLKIQPAKLEDSAVYLCASSPTRIGGGSSYEQYFGPGTRLTVT.

This clonotype was seen a few times. The chain recombines TRBV11-2 with TRBJ2-6, with D unclear. Germline CDR1 and CDR2: SGHAT and FQNNGV. This CDR3 comprises 12 residues. The V end lost 10 bases, the J end lost 1 base, and 5 bases lay between the germline ends. In DNA form, the CDR3 reads TGTGCCATCCGATCTGGGGCCAACGTCCTGACTTTC. It yields the protein CAIRSGANVLTF.